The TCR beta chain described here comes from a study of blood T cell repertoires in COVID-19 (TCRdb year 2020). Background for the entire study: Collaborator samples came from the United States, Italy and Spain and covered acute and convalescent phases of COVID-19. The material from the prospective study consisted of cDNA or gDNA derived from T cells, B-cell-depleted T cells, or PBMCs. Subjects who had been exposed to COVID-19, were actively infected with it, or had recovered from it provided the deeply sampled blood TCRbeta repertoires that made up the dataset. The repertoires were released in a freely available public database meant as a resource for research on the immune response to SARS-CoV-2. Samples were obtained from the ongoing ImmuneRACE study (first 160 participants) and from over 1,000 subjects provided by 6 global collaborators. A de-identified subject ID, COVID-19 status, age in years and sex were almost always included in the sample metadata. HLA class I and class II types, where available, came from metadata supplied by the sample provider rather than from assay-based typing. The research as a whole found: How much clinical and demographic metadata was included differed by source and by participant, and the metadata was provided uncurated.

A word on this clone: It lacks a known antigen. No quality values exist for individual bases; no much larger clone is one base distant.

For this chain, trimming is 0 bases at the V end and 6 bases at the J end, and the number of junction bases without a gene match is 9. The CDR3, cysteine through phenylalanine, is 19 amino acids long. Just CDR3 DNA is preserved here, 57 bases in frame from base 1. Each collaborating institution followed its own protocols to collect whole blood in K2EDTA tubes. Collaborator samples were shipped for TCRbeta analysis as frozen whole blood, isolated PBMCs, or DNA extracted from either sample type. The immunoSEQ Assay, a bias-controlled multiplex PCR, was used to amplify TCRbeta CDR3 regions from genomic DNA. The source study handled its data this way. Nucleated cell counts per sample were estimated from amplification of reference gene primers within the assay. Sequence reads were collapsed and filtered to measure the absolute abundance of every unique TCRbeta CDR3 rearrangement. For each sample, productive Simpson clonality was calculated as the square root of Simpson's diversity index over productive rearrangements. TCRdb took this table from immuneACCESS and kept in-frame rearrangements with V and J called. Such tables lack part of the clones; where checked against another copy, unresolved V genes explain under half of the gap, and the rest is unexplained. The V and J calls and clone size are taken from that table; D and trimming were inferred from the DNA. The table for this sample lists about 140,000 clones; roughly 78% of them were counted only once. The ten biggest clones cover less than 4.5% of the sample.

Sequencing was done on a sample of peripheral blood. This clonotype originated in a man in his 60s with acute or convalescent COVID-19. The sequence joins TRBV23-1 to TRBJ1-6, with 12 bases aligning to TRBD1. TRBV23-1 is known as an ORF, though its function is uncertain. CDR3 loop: CASSQSKGQGAGGNSPLHF. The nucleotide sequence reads TGCGCCAGCAGTCAATCGAAGGGACAGGGGGCTGGGGGTAATTCACCCCTCCACTTT.